The 14 T cell receptor gamma chains below all came from one sample that was sequenced in a study of Vδ1+ human thymocytes. RNA was extracted from the cells and then reverse transcribed. The CDR3 regions were amplified by multiplex PCR from V-gene primers to a constant-region primer. TCRdb re-called the multiplex PCR reads via CATT. The sample includes tens of thousands of gamma-chain clones, approximately 14% of them seen just once. These receptors lack a known antigen. Notes on the study in general: Highly polyclonal TRG and TRD repertoires with Gaussian CDR3 length distributions appeared in thymus.

Sequencing input: Vdelta1+ gamma-delta thymocytes from the thymus. As to subset: FACS-sorted CD3+ TCRalphabeta- TCRVdelta1+ TCRVdelta2- thymocytes. All receptors derive from a child less than two years old who had congenital heart surgery.

J is TRGJ1 or TRGJ2 and V is TRGV4. V was clipped by 0 bases and J by 3 bases; unmatched bases: 8. The germline gives CDR1 EGSTGY, CDR2 YDSYTSSV. This CDR3 region has 15 residues. CDR3 amino acids: CATWDGPILYYKKLF. The CDR3 DNA is TGTGCCACCTGGGATGGGCCGATCCTTTATTATAAGAAACTCTTT.

This clone was picked up a small number of times. This chain joins TRGV4 and TRGJ1 or TRGJ2. V lost 6 bases, J lost 2 bases, and 10 bases stayed unmatched. Germline CDR1 EGSTGY, CDR2 YDSYTSSV. This CDR3 contains 14 residues. CDR3 coding DNA: TGTGCCACCTGGAAAATACCTCATTATTATAAGAAACTCTTT. It encodes CATWKIPHYYKKLF.

The chain combines TRGV3 with TRGJP2. The CDR3 sequence is 16 residues long. V shed 6 bases and J 0 bases; nucleotides not matched to a gene: 10. Germline loops: CDR1 VTNTFY, CDR2 YDVSTARD (reference sequence). CDR3 residues: CATWTLGYSSDWIKTF. Here the CDR3 DNA reads TGTGCCACCTGGACCCTCGGATATAGTAGTGATTGGATCAAGACGTTT.

With regard to this clone: The same CDR3 is also encoded by other DNA sequences in this sample. The chain has TRGV9 and TRGJ1 or TRGJ2. The length of the CDR3 is 11 residues. CDR1 is GITISATS and CDR2 is ISYDGTV in the germline V gene (reference sequence). J gave up 9 bases and V 4 bases, and 6 bases lay outside the gene matches. The chain's CDR3 is CALWDLGKKLF. The CDR3 region has the DNA TGTGCCTTGTGGGACTTGGGTAAGAAACTCTTT.

Turning to this clone: This may be a read error: a much more frequent sequence differs by one nucleotide. The rearrangement links TRGV5 to TRGJ1 or TRGJ2. After removal of 0 bases from V and 6 bases from J, the junction contained 2 bases not matched to a gene. The CDR3 is 12 amino acids. Germline V gene data show CDR1 as VINAFY and CDR2 as YDVSNSKD. CDR3 protein: CATWDRVYKKLF. DNA of the CDR3: TGTGCCACCTGGGACAGGGTTTATAAGAAACTCTTT.

This clone was detected a few times. A much larger clone differs by one base, so this may be a read error. This rearrangement joins TRGV4 to TRGJ1 or TRGJ2. Trimming took 0 bases from V and 6 from J; bases not matched to a gene: 5. CDR3 length equals 13 residues. Germline V CDR1 and CDR2: EGSTGY, YDSYTSSV. Here the CDR3 reads CATWDGRCYKKLF. The CDR3 coding sequence is TGTGCCACCTGGGATGGGCGTTGTTATAAGAAACTCTTT.

This clone appeared a few times. The rearrangement links TRGV9 to TRGJ1 or TRGJ2. From germline, CDR1 is GITISATS and CDR2 ISYDGTV (reference sequence). There are 11 residues in the CDR3. V was pared by 4 bases and J by 7 bases, with 4 bases of the junction left unmatched. CDR3 residues: CALWDGYKKLF. CDR3 nucleotides: TGTGCCTTGTGGGATGGGTATAAGAAACTCTTT.

This sequence joins TRGV5 and TRGJ1 or TRGJ2. Germline loops: CDR1 VINAFY, CDR2 YDVSNSKD. V lost 5 bases and J lost 6; bases outside the gene matches: 13. There are 14 residues in the CDR3. The CDR3 bases are TGTGCCACCTGGGGCCCTTGGGATGGTTATAAGAAACTCTTT. Translated, it gives CATWGPWDGYKKLF.

This chain uses TRGV9 with TRGJ1 or TRGJ2. J gave up 9 bases and V 3 bases, and 17 bases lay outside the gene matches. The germline V gene has CDR1 GITISATS and CDR2 ISYDGTV (reference sequence). The CDR3 totals 15 residues. The DNA for the CDR3 is TGTGCCTTGTGGGAGCCGATCCGCGTGGTCCCTAAGAAACTCTTT. Translating gives CALWEPIRVVPKKLF.

This clone turned up a few times. This same CDR3 is encoded by further DNA sequences in the sample. The V and J genes are TRGV8 and TRGJP2. V lost 4 bases to trimming and J lost 2 bases; unmatched junction nucleotides: 4. This CDR3 spans 14 amino acids. Germline CDR1 is VENAVY and CDR2 is YDSYNSRV. This CDR3 is CATWDLSSDWIKTF. The CDR3 nucleotides read TGTGCCACCTGGGACCTAAGTAGTGATTGGATCAAGACGTTT.

In this sample, this clone turned up a few times. The chain combines TRGV9 with TRGJ1 or TRGJ2. Germline-derived CDR1 and CDR2 are GITISATS and ISYDGTV (reference sequence). Trimming cost V 10 bases and J 9 bases; bases outside gene matches: 9. CDR3 length: 10 amino acids. This CDR3 reads CALPHLKKLF. DNA for the CDR3: TGTGCCTTACCACACCTTAAGAAACTCTTT.

This clone was seen a few times. The V call is TRGV8, the J call TRGJ1 or TRGJ2. The germline V gene encodes CDR1 VENAVY and CDR2 YDSYNSRV. J was trimmed by 11 bases and V by 5 bases; bases with no gene match: 9. This CDR3 spans 11 amino acids. The CDR3, as DNA: TGTGCCACCTGGGGCGAAAAAGAGAAACTCTTT. This gives the protein CATWGEKEKLF.

Comments on this clone: This same CDR3 is encoded by further DNA sequences in the sample. V usage is TRGV9 and J usage is TRGJP1. Germline CDR1 reads GITISATS; CDR2 reads ISYDGTV (reference sequence). Losses at the gene ends were 2 bases for V and 0 bases for J; bases not matched to a gene: 6. The CDR3 is made up of 16 amino acids. The DNA of the CDR3 is TGTGCCTTGTGGGAGGGGCCCTATACCACTGGTTGGTTCAAGATATTT. Translated, it gives CALWEGPYTTGWFKIF.

This clone was seen more than once but under ten times. This sequence joins TRGV4 and TRGJP2. The CDR3 sequence is 16 residues long. J gave up 0 bases and V 1 base, and 5 bases lay outside the gene matches. CDR1 and CDR2 (germline): EGSTGY, YDSYTSSV. CDR3 nucleotide sequence: TGTGCCACCTGGGATGGCTCTTATAGTAGTGATTGGATCAAGACGTTT. It is translated as CATWDGSYSSDWIKTF.